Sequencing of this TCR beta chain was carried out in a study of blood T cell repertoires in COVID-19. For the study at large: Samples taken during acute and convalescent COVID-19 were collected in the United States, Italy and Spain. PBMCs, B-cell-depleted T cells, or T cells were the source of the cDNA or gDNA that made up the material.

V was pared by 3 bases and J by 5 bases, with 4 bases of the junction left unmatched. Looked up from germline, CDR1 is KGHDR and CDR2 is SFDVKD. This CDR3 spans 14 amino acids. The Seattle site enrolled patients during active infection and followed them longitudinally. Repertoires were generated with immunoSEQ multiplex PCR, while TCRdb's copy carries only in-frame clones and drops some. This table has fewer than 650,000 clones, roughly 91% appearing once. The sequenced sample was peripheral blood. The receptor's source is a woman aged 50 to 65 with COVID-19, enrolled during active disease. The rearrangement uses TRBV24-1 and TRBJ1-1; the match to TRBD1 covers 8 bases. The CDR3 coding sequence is TGTGCCACCAGTGATGCCACAGGGGGAACTGAAGCTTTCTTT. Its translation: CATSDATGGTEAFF.